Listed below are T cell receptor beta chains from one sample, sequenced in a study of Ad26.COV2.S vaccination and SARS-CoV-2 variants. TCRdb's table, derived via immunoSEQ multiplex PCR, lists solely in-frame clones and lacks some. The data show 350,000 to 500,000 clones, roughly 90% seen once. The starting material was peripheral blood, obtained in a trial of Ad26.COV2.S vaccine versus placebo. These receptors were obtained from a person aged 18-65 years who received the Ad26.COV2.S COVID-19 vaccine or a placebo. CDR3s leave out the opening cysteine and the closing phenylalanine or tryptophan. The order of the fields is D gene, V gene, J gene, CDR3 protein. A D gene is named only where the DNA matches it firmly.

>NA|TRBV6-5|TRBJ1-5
ASSLSEVGNQPQH
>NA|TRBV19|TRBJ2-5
ASSRDFQETQY
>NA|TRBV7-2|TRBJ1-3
ASSFRAGDSNTIY
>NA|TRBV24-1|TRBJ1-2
ATSDSGGGEGYGYT
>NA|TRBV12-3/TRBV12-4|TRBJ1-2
ASSFGAGQIYT
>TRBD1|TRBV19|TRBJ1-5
ASSSRTGQSNQPQH
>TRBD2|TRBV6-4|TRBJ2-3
ASSLTSGGTDTQY
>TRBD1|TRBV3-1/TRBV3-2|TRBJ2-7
ASSQSWDRSAYEQY
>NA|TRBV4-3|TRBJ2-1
ASSQDPSSYNEQF
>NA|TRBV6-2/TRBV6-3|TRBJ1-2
ASSYSPAGTNYGYT
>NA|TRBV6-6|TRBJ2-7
ASTESGRHYEQY
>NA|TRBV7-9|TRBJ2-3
ASSPTTGQSTDTQY
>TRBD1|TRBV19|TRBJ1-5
AGGTVGRQPQH
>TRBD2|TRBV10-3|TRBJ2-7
AIRGLAGAYEQY
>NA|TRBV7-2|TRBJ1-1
ASSLYWGLEAF
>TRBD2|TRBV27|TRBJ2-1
ASSRAGVSYNEQF
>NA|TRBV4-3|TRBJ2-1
ASSLRLSSYNEQF
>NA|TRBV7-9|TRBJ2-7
ASSLNVPYEQY
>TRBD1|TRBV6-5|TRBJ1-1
ASSPTGGKYTEAF
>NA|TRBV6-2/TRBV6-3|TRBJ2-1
ASSYSRRVHEQF
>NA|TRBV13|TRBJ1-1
ASSPSMNTEAF
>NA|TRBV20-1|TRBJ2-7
SGGRLYEQY
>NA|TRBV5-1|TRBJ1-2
ASSMQGAGYT
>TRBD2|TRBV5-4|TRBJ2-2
ASSLSLAAGELF
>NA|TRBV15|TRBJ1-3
ATSRDLPEDGNTIY
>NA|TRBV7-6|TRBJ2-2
ASSTNRDLTGELF
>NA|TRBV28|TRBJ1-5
ASSIWGVSNQPQH